The 4 T cell receptor beta chains below come from one sample, sequenced in a study of a mutant IDH1 vaccine in newly diagnosed glioma. Noted time point: week 23, last vaccination. What each vaccine dose contained was 300 ug of mutant IDH1 20-mer peptide, accompanied by topical imiquimod. Assay used: immunoSEQ multiplex PCR; TCRdb lists only in-frame clones, some missing. This sample has roughly 74,000 clones; about 82% occur once, and the top ten carry under 2.5%. Their specific antigens are unknown. The specimen was PBMCs, collected from a glioma patient whose treatment included an IDH1 peptide vaccine. The receptors shown here come from a young man with glioma. Some clones in this sample may be carry-over from other donors' samples.

This chain links TRBV5-6 with TRBJ2-3; 7 bases are a match to TRBD1. The V segment lost 4 bases and the J segment 4 bases; nucleotides outside the gene matches: 12. Germline CDR1 SGHDT, CDR2 YYEEEE. CDR3 length: 16 residues. The chain's CDR3 is CASSVRQGVPPDTQYF. The CDR3 nucleotides read TGTGCCAGCAGCGTGAGACAGGGAGTCCCTCCAGATACGCAGTATTTT.

The chain is built from TRBV7-2 and TRBJ1-1, with a weak D call TRBD1 (6 bases). Germline values: CDR1 SGHTA, CDR2 FQGNSA. This CDR3 comprises 13 residues. V was cut by 5 bases and J by 6 bases, with 13 bases left in between. The CDR3 reads CASSNDRYPEAFF. For the CDR3, the DNA is TGTGCCAGCAGCAACGACAGGTACCCTGAAGCTTTCTTT.

This chain connects TRBV7-2 to TRBJ1-6; D gene unclear. V was cut by 2 bases and J by 3 bases, with 11 bases left in between. Germline V gene sequence: CDR1 SGHTA, CDR2 FQGNSA. The CDR3 covers 16 residues. The DNA of the CDR3 is TGTGCCAGCAGCTTAAATTCCTGGTTCTATAATTCACCCCTCCACTTT. Translating it yields CASSLNSWFYNSPLHF.

This chain uses TRBV4-3 with TRBJ2-3, with 7 nucleotides matching TRBD1. Germline V CDR1 and CDR2: LGHNA, YSLEER. The CDR3 covers 15 residues. V shed 1 base, J shed 5 bases, and the junction held 6 bases outside the gene matches. CDR3 coding DNA: TGCGCCAGCAGCCAAGGGGACACAGGGGAAGATACGCAGTATTTT. Translating gives CASSQGDTGEDTQYF.